This T cell receptor (beta chain) was identified in a study of blood T cells in healthy people across ages (dated by TCRdb to 2015 to 2017). Regarding the study in general: Template switching captured roughly one uniquely barcoded TCR beta cDNA molecule per two T cells in model experiments. The study measured age-related changes in TCR beta repertoire diversity using deep sequencing normalized with unique cDNA molecular identifiers. The donors were divided into four age groups: young (average approximately 16 years), middle-aged (roughly 40), aged (under 70) and long-lived (roughly 82). Donors of different ages were randomly distributed across sequencing lanes to avoid experimental bias. Two additional independent replicas of 1 million unique cDNA reads from the same blood draw were analyzed for two donors (one aged 18 to 30 and one aged 80 or older). Paper-wide results and their limitations: A strong correlation was found between observed TCR beta diversity and the percentage of naive T cells measured by flow cytometry. The long-lived group showed more naive CD4+ T cells, fewer expanded clones and increased TCR diversity than the aged group, suggesting age selection. As age increased, observed TCR beta diversity per million T cells dropped in a roughly linear way, and a significant reduction was already evident by age 40. Since profiling was done on bulk unsorted PBMCs, naive and antigen-experienced compartments could not be conclusively compared. Because the CMV infection status of the donors was unknown, age-related changes in expanded clonotypes may potentially have been confounded. Total diversity estimates from one million sequenced T cells were considered lower bounds and underestimates.

The CDR1 and CDR2 encoded by the germline V gene are MNHEY and SVGAGI. Its CDR3 holds 13 amino acids, cysteine through phenylalanine. The entry retains the CDR3 DNA only, 39 bases that are in frame from base 1. Relative to germline, V is 4 bases shorter and J is 4 bases shorter, with 10 bases between their ends. Systemically healthy Caucasian individuals from Russia, around 39 in total and aged about 6 to 95 years, were included as donors. Approximately 9 milliliters of peripheral blood were collected from each donor into EDTA-treated Vacutainer tubes. Ficoll-Paque density-gradient centrifugation was used to isolate PBMCs, with at least 7 million per sample. Total RNA was extracted from PBMCs with Trizol reagent, with at least 5 micrograms obtained per sample. The percentages of naive CD45RAhigh/CD27high T cells were determined by flow cytometry on a PBMC aliquot from every donor. The method was 5' RACE. The sequencer was an Illumina HiSeq 2500. A second PCR of roughly 7 to 11 cycles was performed with a sample-barcoded 5' primer and a J-beta primer mix. A template-switch 5' adaptor carrying 12 random nucleotides introduced a unique molecular identifier onto each TCR beta cDNA molecule. At least 2.5 million CDR3-containing paired-end reads were obtained from each sample. The Mint cDNA synthesis kit, primed by a TRBC-specific oligonucleotide, was used to synthesize first-strand cDNA from all RNA. Following uracil-DNA glycosylase treatment, all cDNA underwent a first 18-cycle PCR with the universal primers M1SS and BC2_uni_R. Per the authors' processing: For normalization, 1 million high-quality reads were randomly selected from each sample, with every read carrying a distinct molecular identifier. Reads with shared molecular identifiers were discarded instead of being binned into consensus sequences. CDR3 identification, clonotype clustering and error correction used MiTCR with a Q25 quality threshold and the strictest error-elimination algorithm. A nonparametric unseen species model with Euler transformation was used to estimate a lower bound on total TCR beta diversity. TCRdb itself trimmed the public reads at Q25 with fastp, ran MiXCR and retained productive beta chains. Each entry merges the rows of one CDR3 protein and shows their most common DNA and genes. TCRdb, not the authors, supplied the V and J calls. The sample data list more than 800,000 distinct CDR3 sequences, and over 35% of these were observed just once. Around 18% of the sample goes to the ten largest clones.

This clonotype was counted a few times. The clone's antigen remains unknown. Base qualities are not provided; no much larger clone lies one nucleotide away. The V and J segments used are TRBV6-5 and TRBJ1-2; TRBD1 could be the D gene, as 5 bases match. Sequenced: blood. This clonotype was obtained from a woman in her sixties in good health. CDR3 loop: CASSSGGAYGYTF. The DNA is as follows: TGTGCCAGCAGTTCCGGCGGGGCCTATGGCTACACCTTC.